Reported below is one T cell receptor beta chain. Its matching antigen is unknown. This sample was included in a study of T-cell memory formation after mild COVID-19. MiXCR was run by TCRdb on the 5' RACE reads, yielding one entry per CDR3 protein. This table holds about 350,000 distinct CDR3 sequences, 20% found once. Study outcomes and limitations: The authors did not confirm SARS-CoV-2 specificity of second-wave clones peaking day 37. Shrinking CD4+ clones were chiefly CM and EM; CD8+ ones were chiefly EMRA.

The V gene lost 0 bases and the J gene lost 6 bases, with 9 bases spanning the gap. The CDR3 totals 14 residues. CDR1 is ENHRY, CDR2 SYGVKD, per germline. The genes are TRBV10-3 and TRBJ1-5; D is possibly TRBD1 (6 bases). The clonotype was recovered from a young man who had mild COVID-19 (a few samples of this study predate the infection). Cell type and time point are not known. The sequenced material came from PBMCs or a T cell subset sorted from them (not recorded which). The CDR3 spells CAISESWDTQPQHF. The CDR3 DNA is TGTGCCATCAGTGAGTCCTGGGACACTCAGCCCCAGCATTTT.